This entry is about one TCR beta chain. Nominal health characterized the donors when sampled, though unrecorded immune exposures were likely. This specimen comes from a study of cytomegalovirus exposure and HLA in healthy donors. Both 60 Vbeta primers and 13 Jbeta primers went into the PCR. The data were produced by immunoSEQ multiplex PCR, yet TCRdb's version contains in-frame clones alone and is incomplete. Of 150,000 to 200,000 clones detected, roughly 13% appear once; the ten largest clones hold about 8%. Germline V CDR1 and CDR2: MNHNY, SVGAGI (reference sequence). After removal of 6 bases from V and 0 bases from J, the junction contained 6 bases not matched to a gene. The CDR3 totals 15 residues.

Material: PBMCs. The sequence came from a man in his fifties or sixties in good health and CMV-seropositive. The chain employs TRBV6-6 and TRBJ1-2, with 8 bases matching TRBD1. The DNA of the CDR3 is TGTGCCAGCAGCCCGGACAGGGCGGCTAACTATGGCTACACCTTC. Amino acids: CASSPDRAANYGYTF.